This record concerns one T cell receptor beta chain sequence. The Seattle site enrolled patients during active infection and followed them longitudinally. The CDR3 extends over 12 amino acids. The V gene's germline CDR1 is SGHAT and CDR2 FQNNGV. The V gene lost 0 bases and the J gene lost 9 bases, with 6 bases spanning the gap. The sample belongs to a study of blood T cell repertoires in COVID-19. Background on the study: Nucleic acid was either cDNA or gDNA, and it came from T cells, B-cell-depleted T cells, or PBMCs.

Here immunoSEQ multiplex PCR was the method, and the copy in TCRdb shows in-frame clones only, minus some. The repertoire includes some 300,000 clones, 90% of them detected once, and 0.8% to 1.3% sits in the top ten. Sample: peripheral blood. The source of this sequence is a woman aged 40 to 50 with COVID-19, enrolled during active disease. J is TRBJ2-1 and V is TRBV11-2; D unresolved. In DNA form, the CDR3 reads TGTGCCAGCAGCTTAGAGACTGGTGAGCAGTTCTTC. Translated: CASSLETGEQFF.